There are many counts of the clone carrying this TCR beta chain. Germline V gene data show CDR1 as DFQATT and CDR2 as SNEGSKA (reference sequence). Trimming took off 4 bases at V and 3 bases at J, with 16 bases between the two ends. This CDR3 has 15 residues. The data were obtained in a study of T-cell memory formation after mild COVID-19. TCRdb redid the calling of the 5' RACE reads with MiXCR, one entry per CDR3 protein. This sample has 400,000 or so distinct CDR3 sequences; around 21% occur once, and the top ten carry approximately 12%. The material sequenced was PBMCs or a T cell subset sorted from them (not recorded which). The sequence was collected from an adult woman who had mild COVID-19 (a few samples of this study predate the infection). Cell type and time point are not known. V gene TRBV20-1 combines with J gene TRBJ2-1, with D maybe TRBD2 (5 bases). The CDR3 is CSATPPLGVYNEQFF. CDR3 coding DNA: TGCAGTGCTACCCCACCCCTCGGGGTCTACAATGAGCAGTTCTTC.